The subject of this entry is one T cell receptor beta chain. These data are taken from a study of blood T cell repertoires in COVID-19. The CDR3 consists of 16 residues. Per germline, CDR1 KGHDR and CDR2 SFDVKD. After removal of 3 bases from V and 1 base from J, the junction contained 5 bases not matched to a gene. Assay used: immunoSEQ multiplex PCR; TCRdb lists only in-frame clones, some missing. The table has approximately 160,000 clones, 65% to 80% seen once. The TCR was taken from a man aged 55 to 70 with acute or convalescent COVID-19. The chain uses TRBV24-1 and TRBJ2-1, with 7 bases that match TRBD1. The specimen was peripheral blood. The chain's CDR3 is CATSDVGTESYNEQFF. CDR3 DNA: TGTGCCACCAGTGATGTTGGGACAGAATCCTACAATGAGCAGTTCTTC.